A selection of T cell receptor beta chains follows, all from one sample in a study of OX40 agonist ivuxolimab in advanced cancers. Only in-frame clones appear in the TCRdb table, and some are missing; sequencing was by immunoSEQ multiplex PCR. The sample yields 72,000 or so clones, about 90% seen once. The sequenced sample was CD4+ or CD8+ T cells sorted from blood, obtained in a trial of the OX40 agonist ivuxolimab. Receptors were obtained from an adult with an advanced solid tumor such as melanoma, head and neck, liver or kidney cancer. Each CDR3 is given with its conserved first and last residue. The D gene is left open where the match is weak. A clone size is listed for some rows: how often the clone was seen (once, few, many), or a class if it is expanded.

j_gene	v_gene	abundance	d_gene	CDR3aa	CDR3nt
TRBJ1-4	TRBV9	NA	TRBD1	CASSPTGGREKLFF	TGTGCCAGCAGCCCTACAGGGGGGCGAGAAAAACTGTTTTTT
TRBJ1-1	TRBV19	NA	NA	CASRKTYEAFF	TGTGCCAGTAGAAAGACGTATGAAGCTTTCTTT
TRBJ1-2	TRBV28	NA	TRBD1	CASTPGTGGNYGYTF	TGTGCCAGCACCCCTGGGACAGGGGGCAACTATGGCTACACCTTC
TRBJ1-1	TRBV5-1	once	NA	CASSSTRGQNTEAFF	TGCGCCAGCAGCTCGACGCGGGGGCAGAACACTGAAGCTTTCTTT
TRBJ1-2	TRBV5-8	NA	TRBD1	CASSPRQGSYYGYTF	TGTGCCAGCAGCCCTAGACAGGGCTCGTACTATGGCTACACCTTC
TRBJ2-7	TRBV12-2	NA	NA	CASPETDTRSYEQYF	TGTGCAAGTCCCGAAACGGACACCCGCTCCTACGAGCAGTACTTC
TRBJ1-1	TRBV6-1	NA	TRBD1	CASRPRDSFRTEAFF	TGTGCCAGCAGGCCGAGGGACAGTTTCAGAACTGAAGCTTTCTTT
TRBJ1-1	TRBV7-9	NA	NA	CASSLDYTEAFF	TGTGCCAGCAGCTTGGACTACACTGAAGCTTTCTTT
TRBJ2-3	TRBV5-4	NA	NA	CASSSRTVSTDTQYF	TGTGCCAGCAGCTCACGGACAGTTAGCACAGATACGCAGTATTTT
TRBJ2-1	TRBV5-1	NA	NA	CASRDTGTQGEQFF	TGCGCCAGCAGGGACACAGGAACTCAAGGTGAGCAGTTCTTC
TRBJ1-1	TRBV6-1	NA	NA	CASSETAWVGFF	TGTGCCAGCAGTGAAACGGCGTGGGTAGGTTTCTTT
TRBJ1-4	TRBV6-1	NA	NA	CASSPDGAFNLFF	TGTGCCAGCAGTCCCGACGGAGCTTTCAATCTGTTTTTT
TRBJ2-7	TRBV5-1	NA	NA	CASSLMAESYEQYF	TGCGCCAGCAGCTTGATGGCCGAGTCCTACGAGCAGTACTTC
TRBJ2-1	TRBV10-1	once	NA	CASSPRPGNEQFF	TGCGCCAGCAGTCCCCGTCCGGGGAATGAGCAGTTCTTC
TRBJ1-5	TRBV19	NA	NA	CASSPQQGLSNQPQHF	TGTGCCAGTAGTCCACAACAAGGACTCAGCAATCAGCCCCAGCATTTT
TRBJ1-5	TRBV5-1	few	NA	CASSPGGSNQPQHF	TGCGCCAGCAGCCCGGGAGGGTCTAATCAGCCCCAGCATTTT
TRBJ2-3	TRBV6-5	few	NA	CASSRDRSTDTQYF	TGTGCCAGCAGTAGAGACAGGAGCACAGATACGCAGTATTTT
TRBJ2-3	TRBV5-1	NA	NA	CASSSRWGTDTQYF	TGCGCCAGCAGCTCCCGTTGGGGCACAGATACGCAGTATTTT
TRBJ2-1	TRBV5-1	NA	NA	CASSSGYEQFF	TGCGCCAGCAGCTCCGGCTATGAGCAGTTCTTC
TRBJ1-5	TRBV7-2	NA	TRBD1	CASSQGQGAFSNQPQHF	TGTGCCAGCAGCCAGGGCCAGGGGGCTTTTAGCAATCAGCCCCAGCATTTT
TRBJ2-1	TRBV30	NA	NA	CAWSRDAPNEQFF	TGTGCCTGGAGCCGGGACGCCCCCAATGAGCAGTTCTTC
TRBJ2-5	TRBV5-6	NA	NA	CASSIQGREETQYF	TGTGCCAGCAGCATACAGGGGAGGGAAGAGACCCAGTACTTC